What follows are 21 T cell receptor beta chains derived from one specimen sequenced in a study of breast tumors, draining lymph nodes, adjacent tissues. TCRdb re-derived calls from the multiplex PCR reads in MiXCR, one entry per CDR3 protein. The sample has approximately 7,100 distinct CDR3 sequences, 74% seen once. The sequenced sample consisted of tumor-adjacent breast tissue. Every receptor here comes from a female donor with breast cancer. Some clones in this sample may be carry-over from other donors' samples.

The chain joins TRBV14 to TRBJ1-3; the D is unclear. The ends were cut back, 0 bases at V and 0 bases at J, with 9 bases in the middle. Germline assignment: CDR1 SGHDN and CDR2 FVKESK. The CDR3 spans 16 residues. The CDR3 loop is CASSQDRSSSGNTIYF. The CDR3 DNA follows: TGTGCCAGCAGCCAAGACAGGTCGAGCTCTGGAAACACCATATATTTT. Complete variable domain (other parts from reference TRBV14 and TRBJ1-3): EAGVTQFPSHSVIEKGQTVTLRCDPISGHDNLYWYRRVMGKEIKFLLHFVKESKQDESGMPNNRFLAERTGGTYSTLKVQPAELEDSGVYFCASSQDRSSSGNTIYFGEGSWLTVV.

The chain links TRBV24-1 to TRBJ1-6, with D hard to call. The V gene lost 5 bases and the J gene lost 10 bases, with 20 bases spanning the gap. There are 16 residues in the CDR3. The germline V gene has CDR1 KGHDR and CDR2 SFDVKD. CDR3: CATSGQLPQVRSPLHF. The CDR3 coding sequence is TGTGCCACCAGTGGTCAGCTCCCGCAGGTTAGATCACCCCTCCACTTT.

The chain recombines TRBV13 with TRBJ1-3; D not resolved. CDR1 is PRHDT, CDR2 FYEKMQ, per germline (reference sequence). The CDR3 covers 14 residues. Trimming took off 5 bases at V and 1 base at J, with 9 bases between the two ends. CDR3: CASSRGYSGNTIYF. CDR3 bases: TGTGCCAGCAGCCGAGGGTATTCTGGAAACACCATATATTTT.

By share, this clonotype ranks as medium-sized. The chain couples TRBV6-1 to TRBJ1-5, with 9 bases identical to TRBD1. The germline gives CDR1 MNHNS, CDR2 SASEGT. The CDR3 length is 15 residues. V was pared by 6 bases and J by 6 bases, with 9 bases of the junction left unmatched. CDR3 sequence reads: CASRQGAGWGQPQHF. The CDR3 region has the DNA TGTGCCAGCAGACAGGGGGCAGGTTGGGGTCAGCCCCAGCATTTT.

The J gene is TRBJ1-5, the V gene TRBV6-2 or TRBV6-3; D is uncertain. V was shortened by 2 bases and J by 0 bases, with 5 bases between the two germline ends. CDR1 MNHEY and CDR2 SVGEGT come from the germline V gene. The length of the CDR3 is 14 residues. The CDR3 DNA reads TGTGCCAGCAGTTACGGGTATAGCAATCAGCCCCAGCATTTT. Translating it yields CASSYGYSNQPQHF.

Remarks on this clonotype: The germline gene is not matched at one end of the junction; a read error may be the cause. V usage is TRBV7-6 and J usage is TRBJ2-6, with D possibly being TRBD1 (5 bases). Germline-derived CDR1 and CDR2 are SGHVS and FNYEAQ. The CDR3 covers 15 residues. In DNA, the CDR3 is TGTGCCAGCAGCATCGAGGTCTCTGGGGCCAACGTCCGGACTTTC. The encoded protein is CASSIEVSGANVRTF.

In its sample, this clonotype ranks as medium-sized. The chain carries TRBV20-1 and TRBJ1-2; 7 positions match TRBD1. Germline CDR1 reads DFQATT; CDR2 reads SNEGSKA (reference sequence). J gave up 5 bases and V 5 bases, and 5 bases lay outside the gene matches. CDR3 size: 12 residues. The CDR3 DNA follows: TGCAGTGCTGGGACAGCCCCTTATGGCTACACCTTC. It encodes CSAGTAPYGYTF.

The chain uses TRBV6-1 and TRBJ2-7, with a tentative D call TRBD1 (5 bases). The V gene lost 4 bases and the J gene lost 4 bases, with 11 bases spanning the gap. CDR1 and CDR2 from the germline V gene are MNHNS and SASEGT. The CDR3 has 13 amino acids. The CDR3 region has the DNA TGTGCCAGCAGTGTTTTACAGGTTTACGAGCAGTACTTC. The encoded protein is CASSVLQVYEQYF.

This clonotype is medium-sized (0.01 to 0.1%) by share. This rearrangement joins TRBV7-2 to TRBJ2-5; TRBD2 matches 9 bases. Germline CDR1 and CDR2: SGHTA and FQGNSA. The CDR3 is 15 amino acids. Unmatched junction bases numbered 4, after V lost 1 base and J lost 4 bases. Written as DNA, the CDR3 is TGTGCCAGCAGCTTAGGTCCAGCGGGAGGAGAGACCCAGTACTTC. Its protein product is CASSLGPAGGETQYF.

By proportion, this clonotype is medium-sized. The chain has TRBV29-1 and TRBJ2-2; D unresolved. V was trimmed by 4 bases and J by 5 bases, leaving 5 bases between them. The germline V gene encodes CDR1 SQVTM and CDR2 ANQGSEA. The CDR3 loop spans 11 amino acids. The CDR3 here is CSVGRTGELFF. The CDR3 nucleotides are TGCAGCGTTGGGCGGACCGGGGAGCTGTTTTTT.

This clonotype was seen many times. This chain links TRBV6-2 or TRBV6-3 with TRBJ2-1; 9 bases agree with TRBD1. Germline values: CDR1 MNHEY, CDR2 SVGEGT. V gave up 4 bases and J gave up 2 bases; unmatched junction bases: 3. This CDR3 comprises 15 residues. The CDR3 coding sequence is TGTGCCAGCAGTTGGGGACAGGGAGCCTACAATGAGCAGTTCTTC. Its protein is CASSWGQGAYNEQFF.

The rearrangement uses TRBV19 and TRBJ1-5; TRBD1 is a possible D gene (6 bases). CDR3 size: 17 residues. With 2 bases removed from V and 0 bases from J, the gap between germline ends came to 14 bases. CDR1 is LNHDA and CDR2 is SQIVND in the germline V gene (reference sequence). CDR3 loop: CASSINGQGYSNQPQHF. The DNA of the CDR3 is TGTGCCAGTAGTATAAATGGTCAGGGGTATAGCAATCAGCCCCAGCATTTT.

The rearrangement joins TRBV19 to TRBJ1-5; D gene uncertain. CDR3 length equals 17 residues. Trimming shortened V by 5 bases and J by 2 bases, and 19 bases separated the two germline ends. Germline V CDR1 and CDR2: LNHDA, SQIVND (reference sequence). The CDR3: CASSSGDTAGGNQPQHF. CDR3 nucleotide sequence: TGTGCCAGTAGTTCCGGAGACACGGCCGGAGGCAATCAGCCCCAGCATTTT. Variable domain in full (rest from reference TRBV19 and TRBJ1-5): DGGITQSPKYLFRKEGQNVTLSCEQNLNHDAMYWYRQDPGQGLRLIYYSQIVNDFQKGDIAEGYSVSREKKESFPLTVTSAQKNPTAFYLCASSSGDTAGGNQPQHFGDGTRLSIL.

This clonotype was counted at least ten times. The CDR3 DNA sequence: TGTGCCAGCTCACCATCACGGAACAGCGGAACCGGGGAGCTGTTTTTT. Residues: CASSPSRNSGTGELFF. This chain joins TRBV18 and TRBJ2-2, with a tentative D call TRBD2 (5 bases). CDR1 and CDR2 (germline): KGHSH, LQKENI. The length of the CDR3 is 16 residues. Deletions cut 2 bases from V and 5 bases from J, with 15 bases between. Variable domain in full (rest from reference TRBV18 and TRBJ2-2): NAGVMQNPRHLVRRRGQEARLRCSPMKGHSHVYWYRQLPEEGLKFMVYLQKENIIDESGMPKERFSAEFPKEGPSILRIQQVVRGDSAAYFCASSPSRNSGTGELFFGEGSRLTVL.

This chain uses TRBV9 with TRBJ2-5; the match to TRBD2 covers 12 bases. Trimming cost V 3 bases and J 4 bases; bases outside gene matches: 4. The CDR3 is made up of 15 amino acids. Looked up from germline, CDR1 is SGDLS and CDR2 is YYNGEE. In DNA form, the CDR3 reads TGTGCCAGCAGCGGACTAGCGGGGGACTCAGAGACCCAGTACTTC. Amino acid sequence: CASSGLAGDSETQYF. The full variable domain, with the rest looked up from reference TRBV9 and TRBJ2-5, is DSGVTQTPKHLITATGQRVTLRCSPRSGDLSVYWYQQSLDQGLQFLIQYYNGEERAKGNILERFSAQQFPDLHSELNLSSLELGDSALYFCASSGLAGDSETQYFGPGTRLLVL.

This clonotype rates as medium-sized (0.01 to 0.1%). V is TRBV7-3 and J is TRBJ1-6; tentatively, D is TRBD1 (6 bases). The V gene lost 5 bases and the J gene lost 2 bases, with 16 bases spanning the gap. Germline V CDR1 and CDR2: SGHTA, FQGTGA. The CDR3 spans 17 residues. The CDR3 loop reads CASSLYRAETYNSPLHF. The CDR3 DNA reads as TGTGCCAGCAGCCTGTACAGGGCGGAGACCTATAATTCACCCCTCCACTTT.

The chain couples TRBV2 to TRBJ2-2; D is undetermined. Trimming cost V 6 bases and J 1 base, with 9 bases left between them. The CDR3 runs to 14 residues. CDR1 and CDR2 from the germline V gene are SNHLY and FYNNEI. The CDR3 spells CASRFQVNTGELFF. As DNA, the CDR3 is TGTGCCAGCAGATTCCAGGTGAACACCGGGGAGCTGTTTTTT.

The gene calls are TRBV7-9 and TRBJ1-2, with D perhaps TRBD1 (5 bases). Germline V gene sequence: CDR1 SEHNR, CDR2 FQNEAQ (reference sequence). Trimming took off 4 bases at V and 4 bases at J, with 19 bases between the two ends. This CDR3 region has 16 residues. CDR3 bases: TGTGCCAGCAGCTCCCCTTGGGACCTCCAAGCCTATGGCTACACCTTC. Translation: CASSSPWDLQAYGYTF.

The chain links TRBV15 to TRBJ1-4; no clear D gene. The ends were cut back, 1 base at V and 5 bases at J, with 5 bases in the middle. In germline, CDR1 is LNHNV, CDR2 YYDKDF (reference sequence). This CDR3 has 13 amino acids. The CDR3 DNA reads as TGTGCCACCAGCAGAGTCTCGAATGAAAAACTGTTTTTT. Translating it yields CATSRVSNEKLFF.

The chain couples TRBV2 to TRBJ2-3; 7 positions match TRBD1. With 5 bases clipped from V and 0 bases from J, the junction kept 5 bases outside the gene matches. From germline, CDR1 is SNHLY and CDR2 FYNNEI. The CDR3 totals 15 residues. CDR3 in amino acids: CASSRQGASTDTQYF. DNA of the CDR3: TGTGCCAGCAGTCGACAGGGAGCGAGCACAGATACGCAGTATTTT.

As concerns this clonotype: At one of its ends the junction is not consistent with the germline gene, which may arise from a read error. The rearrangement joins TRBV10-2 to TRBJ2-5, with D maybe TRBD1 (5 bases). There are 13 residues in the CDR3. From germline, CDR1 is WSHSY and CDR2 SAAADI. The CDR3 bases are TGTGCCAGCAGCCAACAGGAACAAGAGACCCAGTACTTC. Amino acids: CASSQQEQETQYF.